Listed below are T cell receptor beta chains from one sample, sequenced in a study of T-cell memory formation after mild COVID-19. TCRdb re-derived calls from the 5' RACE reads in MiXCR, one entry per CDR3 protein. The profile shows more than 300,000 distinct CDR3 sequences, approximately 14% of them singletons. The source material was PBMCs or a T cell subset sorted from them (not recorded which). These receptors all stem from a man younger than 35 who had mild COVID-19 (a few samples of this study predate the infection). Cell type and time point are not known. Each CDR3 is given with its conserved first and last residue. D genes are given only for firm matches. Size is omitted from some rows. Given values are once, few, many or a class for expanded clones.

CASSQDPGWRLRETQYF TGCGCCAGCAGCCAAGATCCTGGGTGGAGGTTGCGAGAGACCCAGTACTTC NA TRBJ2-5 NA TRBV4-3
CASTEGRVKTSTDTQYF TGTGCCAGCACCGAAGGGCGGGTTAAAACTAGCACAGATACGCAGTATTTT NA TRBJ2-3 NA TRBV2
CATGGRTDTQYF TGTGCCACGGGGGGCCGGACAGATACGCAGTATTTT NA TRBJ2-3 NA TRBV10-3
CASSPVRGGHEQYF TGTGCCAGCAGCCCGGTACGGGGGGGCCACGAGCAGTACTTC NA TRBJ2-7 TRBD2 TRBV6-5
CASSLGGGSPDTQYF TGTGCCAGCAGTTTGGGCGGGGGATCTCCAGATACGCAGTATTTT NA TRBJ2-3 TRBD2 TRBV27
CASSLGEKTQYF TGTGCCAGCAGCTTAGGGGAGAAGACCCAGTACTTC NA TRBJ2-5 NA TRBV7-2
CAINQGLAGSYNEQFF TGTGCCATCAACCAGGGACTAGCGGGCTCCTACAATGAGCAGTTCTTC few TRBJ2-1 TRBD2 TRBV10-3
CASSFRPPPETQYF TGTGCCAGCAGCTTTAGGCCCCCTCCCGAGACCCAGTACTTC many TRBJ2-5 NA TRBV7-9
CASSIGLAGDTGELFF TGTGCCAGTAGTATAGGACTAGCGGGGGACACCGGGGAGCTGTTTTTT few TRBJ2-2 TRBD2 TRBV19
CASSSNLQAVTEAFF TGTGCCAGCAGCTCTAACTTACAGGCGGTCACTGAAGCTTTCTTT few TRBJ1-1 NA TRBV7-9
CAIGTQDGPGYGGGNTIYF TGTGCCATCGGGACCCAAGACGGGCCGGGCTACGGGGGTGGAAACACCATATATTTT few TRBJ1-3 NA TRBV10-3
CASGVAGSSGEYF TGTGCCAGCGGGGTCGCGGGGAGCTCCGGGGAGTACTTC few TRBJ2-7 NA TRBV2
CASSLTSGGPMDTQYF TGTGCCAGCAGCCTCACTAGCGGGGGGCCCATGGATACGCAGTATTTT few TRBJ2-3 TRBD2 TRBV7-6
CASSLSSGTDTQYF TGCGCCAGCAGCTTATCTAGCGGCACAGATACGCAGTATTTT many TRBJ2-3 NA TRBV5-1
CASSSRQGAGNEQFF TGTGCCAGCAGCTCGAGACAGGGGGCAGGCAATGAGCAGTTCTTC NA TRBJ2-1 TRBD1 TRBV11-1
CASSYGTESTDTQYF TGTGCCAGCAGTTACGGGACAGAGAGCACAGATACGCAGTATTTT NA TRBJ2-3 TRBD1 TRBV6-5
CSVGGSGGAPDTQYF TGCAGCGTTGGGGGTAGCGGGGGGGCCCCAGATACGCAGTATTTT NA TRBJ2-3 TRBD2 TRBV29-1
CASSPRTASYGYTF TGTGCCAGCAGTCCACGGACCGCATCCTATGGCTACACCTTC NA TRBJ1-2 NA TRBV6-5
CASSLVSEEWETQYF TGCGCCAGCAGCTTGGTGTCGGAGGAGTGGGAGACCCAGTACTTC few TRBJ2-5 NA TRBV5-1
CASSGSGPNNEQFF TGTGCCAGCAGTGGTTCGGGGCCTAACAATGAGCAGTTCTTC NA TRBJ2-1 NA TRBV6-2/TRBV6-3
CASSWTGAKNIQYF TGTGCCAGCAGCTGGACAGGGGCCAAAAACATTCAGTACTTC NA TRBJ2-4 TRBD1 TRBV7-2
CASSLRIAGANVLTF TGTGCCAGCAGCTTACGGATAGCCGGGGCCAACGTCCTGACTTTC NA TRBJ2-6 NA TRBV7-9
CASSIAPASGELFF TGCGCCAGCAGCATTGCCCCAGCGTCCGGGGAGCTGTTTTTT NA TRBJ2-2 NA TRBV5-1
CASSRGQVYGYTF TGTGCCAGCAGCCGCGGACAAGTCTATGGCTACACCTTC few TRBJ1-2 NA TRBV5-6
CASSSIMGPGELFF TGTGCCAGCAGCTCGATCATGGGCCCCGGGGAGCTGTTTTTT few TRBJ2-2 NA TRBV5-5
CASSPAGGEGNQPQHF TGTGCCAGTAGCCCCGCAGGGGGCGAAGGAAATCAGCCCCAGCATTTT NA TRBJ1-5 TRBD1 TRBV19
CSARDRIWNTIYF TGCAGTGCTAGAGATCGTATTTGGAACACCATATATTTT NA TRBJ1-3 NA TRBV20-1